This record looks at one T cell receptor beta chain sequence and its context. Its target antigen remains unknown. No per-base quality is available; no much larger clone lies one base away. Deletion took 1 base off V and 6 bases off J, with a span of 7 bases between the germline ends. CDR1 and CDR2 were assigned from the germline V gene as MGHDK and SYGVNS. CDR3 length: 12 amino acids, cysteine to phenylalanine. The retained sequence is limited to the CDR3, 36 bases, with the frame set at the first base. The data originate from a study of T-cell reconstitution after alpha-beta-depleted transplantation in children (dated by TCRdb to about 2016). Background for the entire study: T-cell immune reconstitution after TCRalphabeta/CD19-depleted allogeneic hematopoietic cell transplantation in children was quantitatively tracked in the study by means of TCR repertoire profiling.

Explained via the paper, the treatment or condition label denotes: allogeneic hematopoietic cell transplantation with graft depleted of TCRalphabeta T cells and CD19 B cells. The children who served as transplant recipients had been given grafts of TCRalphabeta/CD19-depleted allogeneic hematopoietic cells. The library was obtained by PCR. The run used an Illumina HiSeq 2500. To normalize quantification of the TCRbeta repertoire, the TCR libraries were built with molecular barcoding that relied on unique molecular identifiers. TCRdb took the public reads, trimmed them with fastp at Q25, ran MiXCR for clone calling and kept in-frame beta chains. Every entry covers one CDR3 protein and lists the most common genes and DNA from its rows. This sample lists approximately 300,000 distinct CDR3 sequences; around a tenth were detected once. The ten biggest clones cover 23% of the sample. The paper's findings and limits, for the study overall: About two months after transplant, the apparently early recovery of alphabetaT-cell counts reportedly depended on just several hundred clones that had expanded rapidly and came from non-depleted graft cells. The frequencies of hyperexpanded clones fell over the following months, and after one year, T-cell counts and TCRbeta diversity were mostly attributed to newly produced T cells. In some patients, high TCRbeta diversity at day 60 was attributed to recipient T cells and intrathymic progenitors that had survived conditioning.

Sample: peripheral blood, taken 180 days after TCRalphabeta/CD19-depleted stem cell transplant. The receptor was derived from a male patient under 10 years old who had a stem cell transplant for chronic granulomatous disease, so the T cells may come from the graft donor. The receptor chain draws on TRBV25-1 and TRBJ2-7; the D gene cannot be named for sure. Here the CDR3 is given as CASSEWSSEQYF. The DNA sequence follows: TGTGCCAGCAGTGAATGGAGCTCCGAGCAGTACTTC.